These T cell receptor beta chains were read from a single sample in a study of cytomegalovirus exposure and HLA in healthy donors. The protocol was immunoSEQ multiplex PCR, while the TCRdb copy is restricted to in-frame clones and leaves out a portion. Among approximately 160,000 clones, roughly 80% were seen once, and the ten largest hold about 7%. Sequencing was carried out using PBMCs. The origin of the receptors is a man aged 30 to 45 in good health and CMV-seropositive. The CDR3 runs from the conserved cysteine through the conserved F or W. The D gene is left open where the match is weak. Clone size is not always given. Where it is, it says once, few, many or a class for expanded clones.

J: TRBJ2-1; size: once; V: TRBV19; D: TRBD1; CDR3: CASSPRPGTGYHNEQFF; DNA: TGTGCCAGTAGTCCCCGGCCCGGGACAGGGTACCACAATGAGCAGTTCTTC
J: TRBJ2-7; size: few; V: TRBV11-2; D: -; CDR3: CASSTDRAYEQYF; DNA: TGTGCCAGCAGTACCGATCGAGCGTACGAGCAGTACTTC
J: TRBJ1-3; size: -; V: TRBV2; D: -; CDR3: CASSLTASGNTIYF; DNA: TGTGCCAGCAGCCTGACAGCCTCTGGAAACACCATATATTTT
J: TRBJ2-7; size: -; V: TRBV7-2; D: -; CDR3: CASSLTLDSDEQYF; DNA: TGTGCCAGCAGCCTCACTTTAGATTCCGACGAGCAGTACTTC
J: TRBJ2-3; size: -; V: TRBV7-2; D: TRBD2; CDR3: CASSLGLAGDTQYF; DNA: TGTGCCAGCAGCTTAGGACTAGCCGGAGATACGCAGTATTTT
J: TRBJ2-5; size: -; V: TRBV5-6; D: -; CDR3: CASSLASQLYQETQYF; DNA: TGTGCCAGCAGCTTGGCCTCACAGCTCTACCAAGAGACCCAGTACTTC
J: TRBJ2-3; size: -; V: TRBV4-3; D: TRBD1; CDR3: CASSQDGTGDTDTQYF; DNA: TGCGCCAGCAGCCAAGATGGGACAGGAGACACAGATACGCAGTATTTT
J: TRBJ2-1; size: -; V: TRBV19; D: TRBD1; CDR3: CASSIEQGVYNEQFF; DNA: TGTGCCAGTAGTATAGAACAGGGGGTGTACAATGAGCAGTTCTTC
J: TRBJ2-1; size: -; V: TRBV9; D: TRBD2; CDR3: CASSVDASGYNEQFF; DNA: TGTGCCAGCAGCGTAGATGCTAGCGGCTACAATGAGCAGTTCTTC
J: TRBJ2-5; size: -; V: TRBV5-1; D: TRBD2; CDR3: CASSLLGTSDLETQYF; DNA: TGCGCCAGCAGCTTACTCGGGACTAGCGATTTGGAGACCCAGTACTTC
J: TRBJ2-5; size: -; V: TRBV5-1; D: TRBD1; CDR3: CASSLEGASQETQYF; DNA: TGCGCCAGCAGCTTGGAGGGGGCGAGCCAAGAGACCCAGTACTTC
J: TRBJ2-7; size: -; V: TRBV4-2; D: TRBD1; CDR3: CASSPKTGVDEQYF; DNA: TGTGCCAGCAGCCCGAAAACAGGGGTCGACGAGCAGTACTTC
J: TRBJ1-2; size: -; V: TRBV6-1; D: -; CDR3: CASREDRITYGYTF; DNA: TGTGCCAGCAGGGAAGACAGAATAACCTATGGCTACACCTTC
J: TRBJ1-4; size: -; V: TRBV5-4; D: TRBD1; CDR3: CASSLEQGGTNEKLFF; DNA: TGTGCCAGCAGCTTGGAACAGGGGGGAACTAATGAAAAACTGTTTTTT
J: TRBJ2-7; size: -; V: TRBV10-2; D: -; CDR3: CASSERGTQTYEQYF; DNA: TGCGCCAGCAGTGAGCGGGGGACGCAGACCTACGAGCAGTACTTC
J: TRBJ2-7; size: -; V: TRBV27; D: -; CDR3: CASSFQRLSQYEQYF; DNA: TGTGCCAGCAGTTTCCAGAGACTCTCCCAGTACGAGCAGTACTTC
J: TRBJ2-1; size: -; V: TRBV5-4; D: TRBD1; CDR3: CASSSTGNHNEQFF; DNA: TGTGCCAGCAGTTCGACAGGGAACCACAATGAGCAGTTCTTC
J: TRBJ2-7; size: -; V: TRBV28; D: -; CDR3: CASSGSLSYEQYF; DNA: TGTGCCAGCTCGGGATCCCTCTCCTACGAGCAGTACTTC
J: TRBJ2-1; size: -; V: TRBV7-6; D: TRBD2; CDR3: CASSLAGTSDINEQFF; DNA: TGTGCCAGCAGCTTAGCCGGTACTAGCGACATCAATGAGCAGTTCTTC
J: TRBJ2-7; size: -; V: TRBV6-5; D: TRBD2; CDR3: CASSLAGLPYEQYF; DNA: TGTGCCAGCAGTTTAGCGGGACTACCCTACGAGCAGTACTTC
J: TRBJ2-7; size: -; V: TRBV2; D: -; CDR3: CASSEAEGSGYSYEQYF; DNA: TGTGCCAGCAGTGAAGCAGAGGGATCTGGCTACTCCTACGAGCAGTACTTC
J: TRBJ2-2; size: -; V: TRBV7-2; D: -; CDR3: CASSLARGNTGELFF; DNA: TGTGCCAGCAGCTTAGCCCGGGGAAACACCGGGGAGCTGTTTTTT
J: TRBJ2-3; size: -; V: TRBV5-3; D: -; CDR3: CARIAHRQSTDTQYF; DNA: TGTGCCAGAATAGCCCACAGGCAAAGCACAGATACGCAGTATTTT
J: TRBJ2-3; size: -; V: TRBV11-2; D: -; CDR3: CASSLDRASTDTQYF; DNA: TGTGCCAGCAGCTTAGATAGAGCGAGCACAGATACGCAGTATTTT
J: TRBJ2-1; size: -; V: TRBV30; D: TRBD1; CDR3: CAWREPRYRGNEQFF; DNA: TGTGCCTGGAGAGAACCGCGCTACAGGGGTAATGAGCAGTTCTTC
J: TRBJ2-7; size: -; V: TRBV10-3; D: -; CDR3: CAINNYEQYF; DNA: TGTGCCATCAACAACTACGAGCAGTACTTC
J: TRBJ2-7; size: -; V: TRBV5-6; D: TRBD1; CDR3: CASSWGTGSSLEQYF; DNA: TGTGCCAGCAGCTGGGGGACAGGTTCCTCCTTGGAGCAGTACTTC
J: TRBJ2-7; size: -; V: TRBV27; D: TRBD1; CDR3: CASRPGQAAYEQYF; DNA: TGTGCCAGCAGACCGGGACAGGCCGCCTACGAGCAGTACTTC
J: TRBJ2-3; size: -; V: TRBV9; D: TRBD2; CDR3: CASSVAATSTPTQYF; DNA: TGTGCCAGCAGCGTAGCTGCGACTAGCACGCCTACGCAGTATTTT
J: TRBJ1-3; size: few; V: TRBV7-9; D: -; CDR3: CASSLEQDGDTIYF; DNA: TGTGCCAGCAGCTTGGAACAGGACGGCGACACCATATATTTT
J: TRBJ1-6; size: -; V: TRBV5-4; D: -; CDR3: CASSRGSRGSPLHF; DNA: TGTGCCAGCAGCCGGGGGTCGAGGGGCTCACCCCTCCACTTT
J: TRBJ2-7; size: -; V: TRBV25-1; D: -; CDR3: CASSDLGDNTYEQYF; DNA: TGTGCCAGCAGTGATCTCGGGGACAACACCTACGAGCAGTACTTC
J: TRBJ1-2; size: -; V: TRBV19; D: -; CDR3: CASSSNRALDGYTF; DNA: TGTGCCAGTAGCTCAAACAGGGCTTTGGATGGCTACACCTTC
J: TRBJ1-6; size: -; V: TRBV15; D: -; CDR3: CATSRAGEGYSPLHF; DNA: TGTGCCACCAGCAGAGCAGGGGAGGGTTATTCACCCCTCCACTTT
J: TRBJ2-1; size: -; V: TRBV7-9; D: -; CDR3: CASSPRTVESSYNEQFF; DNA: TGTGCCAGCAGCCCACGGACAGTGGAGAGCTCCTACAATGAGCAGTTCTTC
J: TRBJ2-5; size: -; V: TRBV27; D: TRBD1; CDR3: CASSLPVDRGHETQYF; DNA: TGTGCCAGCAGTTTACCCGTCGACAGGGGGCATGAGACCCAGTACTTC
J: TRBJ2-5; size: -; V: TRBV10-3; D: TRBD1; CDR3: CAIREPGGPRETQYF; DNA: TGTGCCATCAGGGAACCAGGGGGCCCCAGGGAGACCCAGTACTTC
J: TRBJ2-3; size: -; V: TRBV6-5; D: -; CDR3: CASRQAVSHTQYF; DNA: TGTGCCAGCAGACAGGCCGTATCCCATACGCAGTATTTT
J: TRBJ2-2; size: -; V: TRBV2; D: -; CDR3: CASSVASQNTGELFF; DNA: TGTGCCAGCAGTGTAGCGAGCCAGAACACCGGGGAGCTGTTTTTT
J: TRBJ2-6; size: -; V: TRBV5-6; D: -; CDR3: CASSLAVVGSSGANVLTF; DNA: TGTGCCAGCAGCTTGGCCGTTGTCGGGAGCTCTGGGGCCAACGTCCTGACTTTC
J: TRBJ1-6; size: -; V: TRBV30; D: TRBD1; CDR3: CAWRPSGQPTPLHF; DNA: TGTGCCTGGAGGCCTTCGGGACAGCCCACACCCCTCCACTTT
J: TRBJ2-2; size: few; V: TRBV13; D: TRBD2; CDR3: CASSLVRTSGSGELFF; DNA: TGTGCCAGCAGCTTAGTGCGGACTAGCGGGAGTGGGGAGCTGTTTTTT
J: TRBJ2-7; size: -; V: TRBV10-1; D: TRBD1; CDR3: CASSAQQGAYEQYF; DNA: TGCGCCAGCAGTGCTCAACAGGGGGCCTACGAGCAGTACTTC
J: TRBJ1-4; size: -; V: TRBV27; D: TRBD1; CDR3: CASSSGGALGNEKLFF; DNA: TGTGCCAGCAGCTCAGGGGGCGCTTTAGGAAATGAAAAACTGTTTTTT
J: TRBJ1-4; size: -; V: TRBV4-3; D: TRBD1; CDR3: CASSYGTGEEKLFF; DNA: TGCGCCAGCAGTTACGGGACAGGGGAAGAAAAACTGTTTTTT
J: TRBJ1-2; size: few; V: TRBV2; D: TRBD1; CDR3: CASSPQGADGYTF; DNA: TGTGCCAGCAGCCCTCAGGGGGCGGACGGCTACACCTTC
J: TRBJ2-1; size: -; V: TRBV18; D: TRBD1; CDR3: CASSPPTGHNEQFF; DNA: TGTGCCAGCTCACCCCCGACAGGGCACAATGAGCAGTTCTTC